Listed below are T cell receptor beta chains from one sample, sequenced in a study of response to subunit inactivated influenza vaccine. TCRdb reprocessed the RT-PCR reads with MiXCR, giving one entry per CDR3 protein. The data contain roughly 710,000 distinct CDR3 sequences, 14% of them singletons. Sequenced material: PBMCs from blood, taken 14 to 15 days before vaccination. These receptors all stem from a man aged 50-59 years who received an inactivated influenza vaccine. Both conserved end residues are part of each CDR3. Fields, in order: J gene, D gene, clone size, V gene, CDR3 DNA, CDR3 protein. The D gene is left open where the match is weak. Size is omitted from some rows. Given values are once, few, many or a class for expanded clones.

j_call: TRBJ2-5
d_call: -
clone_size: -
v_call: TRBV7-9
cdr3_nt: TGTGCCAGCAGCTTAGCAACTATGCGGGAGACCCAGTACTTC
cdr3_aa: CASSLATMRETQYF

j_call: TRBJ2-2
d_call: -
clone_size: few
v_call: TRBV7-9
cdr3_nt: TGTGCCAGCAGCCCCCCCACCCGATTCACCGGGGAGCTGTTTTTT
cdr3_aa: CASSPPTRFTGELFF

j_call: TRBJ2-1
d_call: TRBD2
clone_size: few
v_call: TRBV28
cdr3_nt: TGTGCCAGCAGTTCCGTTGGACTAGCGAGCTTC
cdr3_aa: CASSSVGLASF

j_call: TRBJ1-5
d_call: TRBD1
clone_size: many
v_call: TRBV6-2/TRBV6-3
cdr3_nt: TGTGCCAGCAGGGCAGGGGGCGGTCAGCCCCAGCATTTT
cdr3_aa: CASRAGGGQPQHF

j_call: TRBJ2-7
d_call: TRBD1
clone_size: -
v_call: TRBV5-6
cdr3_nt: TGTGCCAGCAGCTTGGCCGGGACAGCCGAGCAGTACTTC
cdr3_aa: CASSLAGTAEQYF

j_call: TRBJ2-3
d_call: -
clone_size: few
v_call: TRBV7-8
cdr3_nt: TGTGCCAGCAGCTTACGCCCAGGGACTCCAACCTTCACAGATACGCAGTATTTT
cdr3_aa: CASSLRPGTPTFTDTQYF

j_call: TRBJ2-1
d_call: TRBD2
clone_size: -
v_call: TRBV3-1
cdr3_nt: TGTGCCAGCAGCCAAGAGTCTAGCGGGAGGGATGAGCAGTTCTTC
cdr3_aa: CASSQESSGRDEQFF

j_call: TRBJ2-3
d_call: TRBD2
clone_size: -
v_call: TRBV29-1
cdr3_nt: TGCAGCGTTAGAGGATCCCTAGCGGGGGTGGGAGATACGCAGTATTTT
cdr3_aa: CSVRGSLAGVGDTQYF

j_call: TRBJ2-1
d_call: -
clone_size: many
v_call: TRBV29-1
cdr3_nt: TGCAGCGTCATCGGCCCAGGCCCAAATGAGCAGTTCTTC
cdr3_aa: CSVIGPGPNEQFF

j_call: TRBJ2-7
d_call: -
clone_size: few
v_call: TRBV5-1
cdr3_nt: TGCGCCAGCAGCTTGGTACCGCAGGGTTACGAGCAGTACTTC
cdr3_aa: CASSLVPQGYEQYF